Each of the 32 T cell receptor beta chains below was sequenced from the same sample in a study of response to subunit inactivated influenza vaccine. TCRdb fed the RT-PCR reads into MiXCR, producing one record per CDR3 protein. The repertoire holds about 480,000 distinct CDR3 sequences, with over 10% as singletons. Here the sequenced sample was PBMCs from blood, taken roughly 47 days after vaccination. These receptors were taken from a man aged 50 or older who received an inactivated influenza vaccine.

In its sample, this clonotype was seen a few times. The V gene is TRBV6-1, the J gene TRBJ1-2; a possible D gene is TRBD1 (6 bases). The ends were cut back, 7 bases at V and 0 bases at J, with 12 bases in the middle. Germline V gives CDR1 MNHNS, CDR2 SASEGT. The CDR3 is 14 residues long. For the CDR3, the DNA is TGTGCCAGCATGTGGACAGCTCCTAACTATGGCTACACCTTC. Protein sequence: CASMWTAPNYGYTF.

This clonotype turned up a few times. The chain joins TRBV20-1 to TRBJ1-2; D is ambiguous. The CDR3 has 10 amino acids. Germline V gene lookup returns CDR1 DFQATT and CDR2 SNEGSKA (reference sequence). Between the trimmed V and J ends, which lost 6 bases and 7 bases, there was a span of 9 bases. The CDR3 protein is CSAAGFGYTF. CDR3 nucleotide sequence: TGCAGTGCGGCGGGGTTTGGCTACACCTTC.

Comment on this clonotype: A read error is possible here, since a much larger clone lies one base away. The gene calls are TRBV6-6 and TRBJ2-5, with D maybe TRBD2 (6 bases). Germline assignment: CDR1 MNHNY and CDR2 SVGAGI (reference sequence). This CDR3 comprises 13 residues. In DNA, the CDR3 is TGTGCCGGCAGTTACTCTGGGGGGGAGACCCAGTACTTC. The encoded protein is CAGSYSGGETQYF.

The V and J genes are TRBV25-1 and TRBJ2-1; possibly TRBD2 for D (7 bases). Per the germline V gene, CDR1 is MGHDK and CDR2 is SYGVNS. Trimming cost V 1 base and J 6 bases, with 16 bases left between them. CDR3 length: 16 amino acids. CDR3 region: CASSEFGLGGGNEQFF. The CDR3 DNA follows: TGTGCCAGCAGTGAATTCGGGCTAGGGGGGGGCAATGAGCAGTTCTTC. Based on the CDR3 plus reference TRBV25-1 and TRBJ2-1, the full variable domain is EADIYQTPRYLVIGTGKKITLECSQTMGHDKMYWYQQDPGMELHLIHYSYGVNSTEKGDLSSESTVSRIRTEHFPLTLESARPSHTSQYLCASSEFGLGGGNEQFFGPGTRLTVL.

This clonotype was observed a few times. This sequence joins TRBV6-5 and TRBJ2-2; 7 bases line up with TRBD1. This CDR3 is 15 amino acids long. Looked up from germline, CDR1 is MNHEY and CDR2 is SVGAGI. The V and J ends lost 2 bases and 4 bases, in that order; junction bases with no gene match: 4. CDR3: CASSYRAGGTGELFF. The CDR3 DNA reads as TGTGCCAGCAGTTACCGGGCAGGGGGCACCGGGGAGCTGTTTTTT.

This chain connects TRBV7-2 to TRBJ1-5; a weak D match, TRBD1 (5 bases). The CDR3 consists of 15 residues. Trimming removed 1 base from V and 5 bases from J, with 12 bases in between. Looked up from germline, CDR1 is SGHTA and CDR2 is FQGNSA. The CDR3, as DNA: TGTGCCAGCAGCTTAGGGACAACAAGGGATCAGCCCCAGCATTTT. This gives the protein CASSLGTTRDQPQHF.

V and J are TRBV6-2 or TRBV6-3 and TRBJ2-1, with a weak D call TRBD2 (6 bases). The CDR3 runs 16 residues. Germline CDR1 reads MNHEY; CDR2 reads SVGEGT. V was trimmed by 0 bases and J by 2 bases, leaving 11 bases between them. The CDR3 DNA reads as TGTGCCAGCAGTTACTCCCCGGGAGTTACCTACAATGAGCAGTTCTTC. The encoded protein is CASSYSPGVTYNEQFF.

This clonotype was counted only a few times. The V call is TRBV10-3, the J call TRBJ1-2; D perhaps matches TRBD1 (5 bases). The CDR3 has 15 amino acids. With 3 bases removed from V and 0 bases from J, the gap between germline ends came to 11 bases. Per the germline V gene, CDR1 is ENHRY and CDR2 is SYGVKD. This CDR3 is CAISEYGGPNYGYTF. Written as DNA, the CDR3 is TGTGCCATCAGTGAATATGGGGGACCTAACTATGGCTACACCTTC.

This clonotype has only a few counts. The CDR3 DNA follows: TGTGCCAGCAGCCCGGGGGCTGTCGATCAGCCCCAGCATTTT. Translating it yields CASSPGAVDQPQHF. The chain has TRBV7-9 and TRBJ1-5; possible D gene TRBD1, 6 bases. Trimming took off 5 bases at V and 5 bases at J, with 13 bases between the two ends. In germline, CDR1 is SEHNR, CDR2 FQNEAQ (reference sequence). The CDR3 loop spans 14 amino acids.

There are a few counts of this clonotype. The rearrangement joins TRBV2 to TRBJ2-1, with a possible D match to TRBD1 (6 bases). Trimming took off 2 bases at V and 6 bases at J, with 14 bases between the two ends. The CDR3 contains 15 residues. Per the germline V gene, CDR1 is SNHLY and CDR2 is FYNNEI. CDR3 in amino acids: CASSESGVVVNEQFF. DNA for the CDR3: TGTGCCAGCAGTGAATCAGGGGTTGTAGTCAATGAGCAGTTCTTC.

The V and J genes are TRBV7-3 and TRBJ2-7; 10 nucleotides align to TRBD2. Germline V gives CDR1 SGHTA, CDR2 FQGTGA. V lost 4 bases to trimming and J lost 7 bases; unmatched junction nucleotides: 4. This CDR3 has 13 amino acids. CDR3 coding DNA: TGTGCCAGCAGCTGGACTAGCGGAACTGAGCAGTACTTC. It is translated as CASSWTSGTEQYF. Using reference TRBV7-3 and TRBJ2-7 for the parts outside the CDR3, the full variable domain is GAGVSQTPSNKVTEKGKYVELRCDPISGHTALYWYRQSLGQGPEFLIYFQGTGAADDSGLPNDRFFAVRPEGSVSTLKIQRTERGDSAVYLCASSWTSGTEQYFGPGTRLTVT.

This chain connects TRBV4-3 to TRBJ2-7; D might be TRBD2 (5 bases). Trimming took off 0 bases at V and 3 bases at J, with 9 bases between the two ends. CDR3 size: 14 residues. Germline V CDR1 and CDR2: LGHNA, YSLEER. The CDR3 DNA sequence: TGCGCCAGCAGCCAAGATGCGGGTCACTACGAGCAGTACTTC. It is translated as CASSQDAGHYEQYF.

The rearrangement uses TRBV18 and TRBJ1-1; TRBD1 might be the D (5 bases). There are 14 residues in the CDR3. V was trimmed by 3 bases and J by 10 bases, leaving 18 bases between them. Germline loops: CDR1 KGHSH, CDR2 LQKENI. The CDR3 reads CASSPQGAKVRAFF. Written as DNA, the CDR3 is TGTGCCAGCTCACCCCAAGGGGCTAAGGTGAGAGCTTTCTTT. Variable domain in full (rest from reference TRBV18 and TRBJ1-1): NAGVMQNPRHLVRRRGQEARLRCSPMKGHSHVYWYRQLPEEGLKFMVYLQKENIIDESGMPKERFSAEFPKEGPSILRIQQVVRGDSAAYFCASSPQGAKVRAFFGQGTRLTVV.

This clonotype has a handful of counts. The chain couples TRBV4-3 to TRBJ1-5; D gene ambiguous. V was clipped by 0 bases and J by 4 bases, with 10 bases between them. From germline, CDR1 is LGHNA and CDR2 YSLEER. The CDR3 totals 15 residues. The CDR3 sequence is CASSQDSAANQPQHF. The CDR3 DNA sequence: TGCGCCAGCAGCCAAGACTCGGCGGCGAATCAGCCCCAGCATTTT.

This clonotype has only a few counts. The CDR3 DNA follows: TGCGCCAGCAGCCCTGGGCTAGCGGGAGAGTACTACAATGAGCAGTTCTTC. Protein: CASSPGLAGEYYNEQFF. The gene calls are TRBV4-3 and TRBJ2-1; the match to TRBD2 covers 10 bases. This CDR3 contains 17 residues. The germline gives CDR1 LGHNA, CDR2 YSLEER. Unmatched junction bases numbered 9, after V lost 4 bases and J lost 3 bases.

In this sample, this clonotype turned up a few times. The chain links TRBV20-1 to TRBJ1-1; 7 bases fit TRBD1. Germline CDR1 DFQATT, CDR2 SNEGSKA (reference sequence). The length of the CDR3 is 12 residues. Trimming at V came to 6 bases and at J to 10 bases, leaving 11 bases not matched to a gene. CDR3 sequence (DNA): TGCAGTGCAACCCAGGGGGAGGCGGCAGCTTTCTTT. Amino acids: CSATQGEAAAFF.

This clonotype was seen ten or more times. This chain connects TRBV7-2 to TRBJ2-5; 10 bases match TRBD2. The CDR3 is made up of 14 amino acids. Per the germline V gene, CDR1 is SGHTA and CDR2 is FQGNSA. Germline trimming cut 6 bases from V and 2 bases from J; bases unmatched to any gene: 3. The DNA of the CDR3 is TGTGCCAGCAGGCCTAGCGGGAGACAAGAGACCCAGTACTTC. Its protein product is CASRPSGRQETQYF. Using reference TRBV7-2 and TRBJ2-5 for the parts outside the CDR3, the full variable domain is GAGVSQSPSNKVTEKGKDVELRCDPISGHTALYWYRQSLGQGLEFLIYFQGNSAPDKSGLPSDRFSAERTGGSVSTLTIQRTQQEDSAVYLCASRPSGRQETQYFGPGTRLLVL.

The sample holds many counts of this clonotype. V is TRBV25-1 and J is TRBJ1-1; 10 bases fit TRBD1. The ends lost 3 bases at V and 5 bases at J; junction bases unmatched: 9. This CDR3 region has 16 residues. In germline, CDR1 is MGHDK, CDR2 SYGVNS. This CDR3 is CASSDETGTGATEAFF. The CDR3 DNA sequence: TGTGCCAGCAGTGATGAGACCGGGACAGGGGCAACTGAAGCTTTCTTT.

This chain links TRBV7-9 with TRBJ2-7; D unclear. CDR3 length: 14 amino acids. Trimming cost V 11 bases and J 2 bases, with 19 bases left between them. Germline V lookup: CDR1 SEHNR, CDR2 FQNEAQ (reference sequence). This chain's CDR3 is CAYPLAEGPYEQYF. The CDR3 nucleotides read TGTGCCTACCCCCTCGCGGAAGGCCCCTACGAGCAGTACTTC. The variable domain in full, completed from reference TRBV7-9 and TRBJ2-7, reads DTGVSQNPRHKITKRGQNVTFRCDPISEHNRLYWYRQTLGQGPEFLTYFQNEAQLEKSRLLSDRFSAERPKGSFSTLEIQRTEQGDSAMYLCAYPLAEGPYEQYFGPGTRLTVT.

The table lists this clonotype with a few counts. The rearrangement uses TRBV9 and TRBJ1-1; D perhaps matches TRBD1 (5 bases). The CDR3 consists of 14 residues. Germline V gives CDR1 SGDLS, CDR2 YYNGEE. Trimming took off 0 bases at V and 6 bases at J, with 12 bases between the two ends. CDR3 sequence reads: CASSVAPMGAEAFF. CDR3 coding DNA: TGTGCCAGCAGCGTAGCCCCCATGGGGGCTGAAGCTTTCTTT. The entire variable domain, with the rest obtained from reference TRBV9 and TRBJ1-1, is as follows: DSGVTQTPKHLITATGQRVTLRCSPRSGDLSVYWYQQSLDQGLQFLIQYYNGEERAKGNILERFSAQQFPDLHSELNLSSLELGDSALYFCASSVAPMGAEAFFGQGTRLTVV.

This clonotype turned up a few times. The V and J genes are TRBV6-5 and TRBJ1-2; no firm D call. CDR3 length: 12 residues. CDR1 is MNHEY, CDR2 SVGAGI, per germline. The V gene lost 2 bases and the J gene lost 7 bases, with 8 bases spanning the gap. The CDR3 region is CASSYIGGGYTF. CDR3 coding DNA: TGTGCCAGCAGTTACATTGGCGGTGGCTACACCTTC.

This clonotype was recorded once. The genes are TRBV6-2 or TRBV6-3 and TRBJ2-2; 7 nucleotides agree with TRBD1. V trimming: 9 bases; J trimming: 2 bases; junction bases outside the gene matches: 3. Looked up from germline, CDR1 is MNHEY and CDR2 is SVGEGT. The CDR3 sequence is 13 residues long. The CDR3 DNA reads as TGTGCCAGTGGGGACAGCAACACCGGGGAGCTGTTTTTT. Translation: CASGDSNTGELFF.

This chain connects TRBV5-1 to TRBJ1-1, with a tentative D call TRBD1 (6 bases). Looked up from germline, CDR1 is SGHRS and CDR2 is YFSETQ. V was trimmed by 0 bases and J by 7 bases, leaving 10 bases between them. CDR3 length: 13 amino acids. The chain's CDR3 is CASSLAGQFEAFF. The CDR3 DNA follows: TGCGCCAGCAGCTTGGCCGGACAGTTTGAAGCTTTCTTT.

This clonotype was detected a few times. The V call is TRBV5-1, the J call TRBJ2-1, with TRBD1 matching 7 bases. CDR1 and CDR2 from the germline V gene are SGHRS and YFSETQ. The V segment lost 4 bases and the J segment 15 bases; nucleotides outside the gene matches: 7. The CDR3 loop spans 11 amino acids. The CDR3 reads CASSAEGARFF. DNA for the CDR3: TGCGCCAGCAGCGCAGAGGGGGCGCGGTTCTTC.

This clonotype has at least ten counts. The rearrangement uses TRBV24-1 and TRBJ2-3, with 7 bases fitting TRBD2. The V gene end was trimmed by 4 bases and the J gene end by 3 bases; junction bases not matched to a gene: 9. Per germline, CDR1 KGHDR and CDR2 SFDVKD. This CDR3 has 16 amino acids. CDR3 nucleotide sequence: TGTGCCACCAGTGAGCCTTCTAGCGGTGCGACAGATACGCAGTATTTT. Protein product: CATSEPSSGATDTQYF.

The genes are TRBV7-9 and TRBJ2-2; D is perhaps TRBD1 or TRBD2 (7 bases each). This CDR3 contains 15 residues. V lost 6 bases and J 1 base, leaving 12 bases between the germline ends. Germline CDR1 reads SEHNR; CDR2 reads FQNEAQ (reference sequence). The CDR3 DNA is TGTGCCAGCAGGAGCGGGACAGAGAACACCGGGGAGCTGTTTTTT. Its translation: CASRSGTENTGELFF. The entire variable domain, with the rest obtained from reference TRBV7-9 and TRBJ2-2, is as follows: DTGVSQNPRHKITKRGQNVTFRCDPISEHNRLYWYRQTLGQGPEFLTYFQNEAQLEKSRLLSDRFSAERPKGSFSTLEIQRTEQGDSAMYLCASRSGTENTGELFFGEGSRLTVL.

V and J are TRBV24-1 and TRBJ2-3, with 12 nucleotides matching TRBD1. The CDR3 length is 19 residues. In germline, CDR1 is KGHDR, CDR2 SFDVKD. Unmatched junction bases numbered 12, after V lost 3 bases and J lost 3 bases. CDR3: CATSDAGTGGALITDTQYF. The CDR3 nucleotides read TGTGCCACCAGTGATGCCGGGACAGGGGGCGCTTTGATTACAGATACGCAGTATTTT.

The chain joins TRBV12-3 or TRBV12-4 to TRBJ1-2; D is possibly TRBD1 (6 bases). The CDR3 extends over 14 amino acids. The V gene lost 3 bases and the J gene lost 5 bases, with 13 bases spanning the gap. The CDR3 here is CASSFRQERYGYTF. The CDR3, as DNA: TGTGCCAGCAGTTTTAGACAGGAACGGTATGGCTACACCTTC.

This clonotype has more than one count but fewer than ten. The rearrangement links TRBV7-9 to TRBJ1-4, with D perhaps TRBD1 (6 bases). CDR3 size: 16 residues. Trimming stripped 3 bases from V and 3 bases from J, with 14 bases between. The germline V gene has CDR1 SEHNR and CDR2 FQNEAQ (reference sequence). The CDR3 sequence: CASSLEYRASNEKLFF. The CDR3 DNA reads as TGTGCCAGCAGCTTGGAGTACAGGGCCTCTAATGAAAAACTGTTTTTT.

In this sample, this clonotype turned up a few times. The chain couples TRBV5-1 to TRBJ2-5; tentatively, D is TRBD2 (5 bases). Germline values: CDR1 SGHRS, CDR2 YFSETQ. The CDR3 has 14 amino acids. The V gene lost 6 bases and the J gene lost 0 bases, with 12 bases spanning the gap. The CDR3 here is CASTISGYQETQYF. DNA for the CDR3: TGCGCCAGCACCATAAGCGGATACCAAGAGACCCAGTACTTC. The whole variable domain, remainder taken from reference TRBV5-1 and TRBJ2-5, is KAGVTQTPRYLIKTRGQQVTLSCSPISGHRSVSWYQQTPGQGLQFLFEYFSETQRNKGNFPGRFSGRQFSNSRSEMNVSTLELGDSALYLCASTISGYQETQYFGPGTRLLVL.

At least ten counts were recorded for this clonotype. The J gene is TRBJ2-7, the V gene TRBV7-2; a possible D gene is TRBD1 (5 bases). Germline CDR1 reads SGHTA; CDR2 reads FQGNSA. CDR3 length: 16 residues. V gave up 0 bases and J gave up 0 bases, with 12 bases separating them. CDR3 amino acids: CASSLASRAPSYEQYF. CDR3 nucleotide sequence: TGTGCCAGCAGCTTAGCTAGCAGGGCCCCCTCCTACGAGCAGTACTTC. Complete variable domain (other parts from reference TRBV7-2 and TRBJ2-7): GAGVSQSPSNKVTEKGKDVELRCDPISGHTALYWYRQSLGQGLEFLIYFQGNSAPDKSGLPSDRFSAERTGGSVSTLTIQRTQQEDSAVYLCASSLASRAPSYEQYFGPGTRLTVT.

This clonotype was seen a few times. The rearrangement uses TRBV9 and TRBJ2-7, with 10 bases fitting TRBD2. Trimming removed 3 bases from V and 6 bases from J; junction bases left unmatched: 9. The CDR3 spans 15 residues. CDR1 is SGDLS and CDR2 is YYNGEE in the germline V gene. The CDR3 region is CASSDSGTSVGEQYF. CDR3 sequence (DNA): TGTGCCAGCAGCGACTCAGGGACTAGCGTTGGCGAGCAGTACTTC.